The 25 T cell receptor beta chains below come from one sample, sequenced in a study of shared clonotypes between healthy human individuals. TCRdb keeps only in-frame clones here, not all; method: immunoSEQ multiplex PCR. This repertoire shows under 2.5 million clones, under 95% found once; its top ten account for about 0.41%. Sample: naive CD4+ T cells from PBMCs. Subset described: CD45RA+ positively selected. Source of these receptors: a man younger than 35 in good health. Some clones in this sample may be carry-over from other donors' samples.

The rearrangement joins TRBV18 to TRBJ2-7; 9 nucleotides agree with TRBD2. The CDR3 consists of 15 residues. Germline V CDR1 and CDR2: KGHSH, LQKENI. Losses at the gene ends were 6 bases for V and 2 bases for J; bases not matched to a gene: 8. The CDR3 sequence: CASSPTSGLTYEQYF. The CDR3 bases are TGTGCCAGCTCCCCGACTAGCGGCCTCACCTACGAGCAGTACTTC.

The rearrangement uses TRBV27 and TRBJ2-7; no clear D. Germline CDR1 is MNHEY and CDR2 is SMNVEV (reference sequence). This CDR3 is 12 amino acids long. The germline V and J ends were trimmed by 6 bases and 0 bases, with 6 bases remaining between them. CDR3: CASRKISYEQYF. In nucleotides, the CDR3 is TGTGCCAGCAGGAAAATCTCCTACGAGCAGTACTTC.

V and J are TRBV18 and TRBJ1-1; D might be TRBD1 (5 bases). V shed 6 bases and J shed 1 base, with 18 bases lying between them. This CDR3 is built from 16 residues. CDR1 is KGHSH, CDR2 LQKENI, per germline. The CDR3 loop is CASSPTRDRKNTEAFF. Here the CDR3 DNA reads TGTGCCAGCTCTCCCACCCGGGACCGAAAGAACACTGAAGCTTTCTTT.

The V gene is TRBV5-4, the J gene TRBJ1-1; 8 nucleotides agree with TRBD1. Germline lookup yields CDR1 SGHNT and CDR2 YYREEE (reference sequence). V lost 4 bases and J lost 3; bases outside the gene matches: 5. The CDR3 has 14 residues. CDR3 protein: CASSQGARDTEAFF. The CDR3 nucleotides are TGTGCCAGCAGCCAGGGGGCGAGGGACACTGAAGCTTTCTTT.

This chain joins TRBV11-3 and TRBJ1-1; D may be TRBD1 (5 bases). Germline V gene lookup returns CDR1 SGHNT and CDR2 YENEEA. The CDR3 is 13 amino acids. V gave up 5 bases and J gave up 11 bases, with 18 bases separating them. As DNA, the CDR3 is TGTGCCAGCAGCCAGGGTGCAGGGTTTACTGCTTTCTTT. Amino acid sequence: CASSQGAGFTAFF.

This chain connects TRBV18 to TRBJ2-5; 7 bases line up with TRBD2. CDR1 KGHSH and CDR2 LQKENI come from the germline V gene. The CDR3 sequence is 16 residues long. The V segment lost 5 bases and the J segment 2 bases; nucleotides outside the gene matches: 11. The CDR3 here is CASSVRGGRGQETQYF. The CDR3 DNA reads TGTGCCAGCTCAGTCCGCGGGGGACGGGGACAAGAGACCCAGTACTTC.

This clone was counted a few times. The chain employs TRBV9 and TRBJ1-1; D possibly corresponds to TRBD1 (5 bases). Germline-derived CDR1 and CDR2 are SGDLS and YYNGEE. Trimming removed 0 bases from V and 5 bases from J, with 11 bases in between. This CDR3 is 14 amino acids long. CDR3 coding DNA: TGTGCCAGCAGCGTAGGGGTCGCAGGGACTGAAGCTTTCTTT. Translated: CASSVGVAGTEAFF.

The chain recombines TRBV2 with TRBJ2-5; weak D call: TRBD1 (5 bases). Germline-derived CDR1 and CDR2 are SNHLY and FYNNEI. The length of the CDR3 is 16 residues. The CDR3 here is CANPRPPGPYQETQYF. The CDR3 DNA follows: TGTGCAAACCCCAGACCCCCAGGGCCGTACCAAGAGACCCAGTACTTC. The full variable domain, rest sourced from reference TRBV2 and TRBJ2-5, is EPEVTQTPSHQVTQMGQEVILRCVPISNHLYFYWYRQILGQKVEFLVSFYNNEISEKSEIFDDQFSVERPDGSNFTLKIRSTKLEDSAMYFCANPRPPGPYQETQYFGPGTRLLVL.

The rearrangement links TRBV5-1 to TRBJ1-4; D is unresolved. In germline, CDR1 is SGHRS, CDR2 YFSETQ. CDR3 length equals 14 residues. V lost 3 bases, J lost 4 bases, and 10 bases lay in between. This chain's CDR3 is CASSSGQDNEKLFF. CDR3 coding DNA: TGCGCCAGCAGCTCCGGCCAGGATAATGAAAAACTGTTTTTT.

The chain uses TRBV7-3 and TRBJ2-2; D remains unclear. Between the trimmed V and J ends, which lost 4 bases and 2 bases, there was a span of 8 bases. CDR1 is SGHTA, CDR2 FQGTGA, per germline. The CDR3 sequence is 14 residues long. The CDR3 sequence: CASSSPQNTGELFF. The CDR3 coding sequence is TGTGCCAGCAGCTCCCCCCAAAACACCGGGGAGCTGTTTTTT.

The rearrangement links TRBV7-2 to TRBJ2-2; D may be TRBD2 (6 bases). CDR3 length: 14 residues. Germline V gene data show CDR1 as SGHTA and CDR2 as FQGNSA. V gave up 4 bases and J gave up 6 bases, with 12 bases separating them. The CDR3: CASSSTRSPGELFF. DNA for the CDR3: TGTGCCAGCAGCTCGACTAGGTCCCCCGGGGAGCTGTTTTTT.

This chain links TRBV23-1 with TRBJ2-7, with a possible D match to TRBD1 (7 bases). TRBV23-1 is noted as an ORF with a role that remains uncertain. Trimming removed 6 bases at V and 1 base at J, with 31 bases between. The CDR3 is made up of 20 amino acids. The CDR3 protein is CASSAFRISEGAAKSYEQYF. The CDR3, as DNA: TGCGCCAGCAGCGCATTTCGGATTTCGGAGGGGGCGGCCAAATCCTACGAGCAGTACTTC.

The table lists this clone with a count of one. V is TRBV7-9 and J is TRBJ2-1; 10 bases align to TRBD1. This CDR3 region has 15 residues. J was trimmed by 7 bases and V by 4 bases; bases with no gene match: 7. CDR1 and CDR2 (germline): SEHNR, FQNEAQ (reference sequence). CDR3: CASSSWDRGRNEQFF. The CDR3 nucleotides are TGTGCCAGCAGCTCGTGGGACAGGGGTCGGAATGAGCAGTTCTTC. The full variable domain, its missing parts supplied by reference TRBV7-9 and TRBJ2-1, is DTGVSQNPRHKITKRGQNVTFRCDPISEHNRLYWYRQTLGQGPEFLTYFQNEAQLEKSRLLSDRFSAERPKGSFSTLEIQRTEQGDSAMYLCASSSWDRGRNEQFFGPGTRLTVL.

The J gene is TRBJ2-7, the V gene TRBV28, with D possibly being TRBD1 or TRBD2 (6 bases each). This CDR3 has 15 residues. CDR1 and CDR2 from the germline V gene are MDHEN and SYDVKM. V dropped 4 bases and J dropped 6 bases, with 19 bases sitting between them. The CDR3 DNA is TGTGCCAGCAGTTCTGTGGGGGGCCCAAGGGGCGAGCAGTACTTC. Translation gives CASSSVGGPRGEQYF.

This clone was recorded only once. The rearrangement uses TRBV28 and TRBJ1-4; TRBD1 matches at 9 bases. V lost 7 bases, J lost 7 bases, and 10 bases stayed unmatched. The V gene's germline CDR1 is MDHEN and CDR2 SYDVKM. This CDR3 contains 15 residues. CDR3 in DNA: TGTGCCAGCAAACTTCCGACAGGGGGTTTTGAAAAACTGTTTTTT. As protein: CASKLPTGGFEKLFF.

This rearrangement joins TRBV29-1 to TRBJ2-5; perhaps TRBD1 as D (6 bases). The germline CDR1 and CDR2 sequences are SQVTM and ANQGSEA. This CDR3 region has 12 residues. The V end was cut by 5 bases, the J end by 0 bases, with 7 bases between. CDR3 protein: CSVQGYQETQYF. The DNA of the CDR3 is TGCAGCGTTCAGGGGTACCAAGAGACCCAGTACTTC.

The gene calls are TRBV7-9 and TRBJ1-2; TRBD1 matches 7 bases. This CDR3 is built from 13 residues. CDR1 SEHNR and CDR2 FQNEAQ come from the germline V gene (reference sequence). Trimming removed 8 bases from V and 5 bases from J; junction bases left unmatched: 8. CDR3 in DNA: TGTGCCAGCGCGGGGACAGCGAATTATGGCTACACCTTC. It is translated as CASAGTANYGYTF.

The rearrangement joins TRBV28 to TRBJ2-5; D perhaps matches TRBD1 (5 bases). There are 14 residues in the CDR3. CDR1 MDHEN and CDR2 SYDVKM come from the germline V gene. Trimming removed 7 bases from V and 4 bases from J, with 16 bases in between. The CDR3 region has the DNA TGTGCCAGCAACCGAGACAGCTACCTAGAGACCCAGTACTTC. This gives the protein CASNRDSYLETQYF.

This clone was seen a single time. This chain uses TRBV5-1 with TRBJ2-4, with 8 nucleotides matching TRBD1. The V and J ends lost 4 bases and 3 bases, in that order; junction bases with no gene match: 9. CDR1 and CDR2 from the germline V gene are SGHRS and YFSETQ. CDR3 length: 16 residues. CDR3 sequence (DNA): TGCGCCAGCAGCCCTGGACAGGGCGGTGGCAAAAACATTCAGTACTTC. It yields the protein CASSPGQGGGKNIQYF.

This chain connects TRBV28 to TRBJ1-4; D is ambiguous. The germline V and J ends were trimmed by 5 bases and 4 bases, with 11 bases remaining between them. CDR1 is MDHEN and CDR2 is SYDVKM in the germline V gene. The CDR3 has 14 residues. The CDR3 is CASSPRAINEKLFF. The CDR3 DNA follows: TGTGCCAGCAGTCCCCGGGCCATTAATGAAAAACTGTTTTTT.

V is TRBV5-4 and J is TRBJ2-7; 8 bases align to TRBD1. The germline CDR1 and CDR2 sequences are SGHNT and YYREEE (reference sequence). The CDR3 extends over 14 amino acids. V was pared by 3 bases and J by 5 bases, with 7 bases of the junction left unmatched. The CDR3 sequence is CASSSTGVWDEQYF. As DNA, the CDR3 is TGTGCCAGCAGCTCGACAGGGGTATGGGACGAGCAGTACTTC.

The chain combines TRBV14 with TRBJ1-4; no definite D call. Germline V gives CDR1 SGHDN, CDR2 FVKESK. Trimming pared 2 bases from V and 0 bases from J, leaving 4 bases between. CDR3 size: 14 residues. The CDR3 protein is CASSQTSTNEKLFF. DNA for the CDR3: TGTGCCAGCAGCCAAACCTCAACTAATGAAAAACTGTTTTTT.

This sequence joins TRBV4-3 and TRBJ2-3; 7 nucleotides agree with TRBD2. Germline V gives CDR1 LGHNA, CDR2 YSLEER. V shed 0 bases, J shed 9 bases, and the junction held 9 bases outside the gene matches. The CDR3 sequence is 15 residues long. The CDR3 here is CASSQDGAGSETQYF. DNA of the CDR3: TGCGCCAGCAGCCAAGATGGAGCGGGAAGTGAAACGCAGTATTTT.

The CDR3 is CATASGRTNNEQFF. For the CDR3, the DNA is TGTGCCACCGCGAGCGGGAGGACCAACAATGAGCAGTTCTTC. V and J are TRBV9 and TRBJ2-1; TRBD2 matches 9 bases. Germline CDR1 reads SGDLS; CDR2 reads YYNGEE. The CDR3 has 14 residues. The V segment lost 9 bases and the J segment 5 bases; nucleotides outside the gene matches: 9.

The chain has TRBV6-5 and TRBJ2-7; 9 bases agree with TRBD2. This CDR3 spans 15 amino acids. Germline values: CDR1 MNHEY, CDR2 SVGAGI. CDR3 in amino acids: CSTIGTGLANYEQYF. The DNA of the CDR3 is TGTTCGACAATCGGAACCGGACTAGCGAATTACGAGCAGTACTTC.